This entry lists 4 T cell receptor beta chains sequenced from one sample in a study of response to subunit inactivated influenza vaccine. One entry per CDR3 protein, called by TCRdb with MiXCR from the RT-PCR reads. The data hold about 540,000 distinct CDR3 sequences, with about 14% observed a single time. This specimen was PBMCs from blood, taken approximately 12 days after vaccination. The receptors stem from a man over 45 who received an inactivated influenza vaccine.

The chain is built from TRBV10-2 and TRBJ2-3, with 14 bases that match TRBD2. Germline CDR1 and CDR2: WSHSY and SAAADI. The CDR3 contains 16 residues. Unmatched junction bases numbered 6, after V lost 6 bases and J lost 4 bases. The CDR3 reads CASSLTSGGGADTQYF. In nucleotides, the CDR3 is TGCGCCAGCAGCCTGACTAGCGGGGGGGGCGCAGATACGCAGTATTTT.

This clonotype has just a few counts. V is TRBV7-8 and J is TRBJ2-3; a weak D match, TRBD1 (6 bases). CDR1 is SGHVS, CDR2 FQNEAQ, per germline. The V gene lost 5 bases and the J gene lost 0 bases, with 15 bases spanning the gap. The CDR3 sequence is 16 residues long. The CDR3 bases are TGTGCCAGCAGCCGTAAACAGGGCTCGAGCACAGATACGCAGTATTTT. Its protein product is CASSRKQGSSTDTQYF.

There are many counts of this clonotype. This chain connects TRBV6-5 to TRBJ2-7; D perhaps matches TRBD1 (6 bases). CDR3 length: 14 amino acids. The V end lost 1 base, the J end lost 3 bases, and 10 bases lay between the germline ends. Germline V gene lookup returns CDR1 MNHEY and CDR2 SVGAGI. The CDR3 sequence: CASSYLGQDYEQYF. As DNA, the CDR3 is TGTGCCAGCAGTTACTTGGGACAAGACTACGAGCAGTACTTC.

This clonotype was found many times. The chain uses TRBV5-5 and TRBJ2-1; perhaps D is TRBD1 or TRBD2 (5 bases each). CDR1 is SGHKS, CDR2 YYEKEE, per germline (reference sequence). The ends were cut back, 4 bases at V and 7 bases at J, with 15 bases in the middle. This CDR3 has 14 residues. The DNA for the CDR3 is TGTGCCAGCAGCATCGAATGGGACCCGAATGAGCAGTTCTTC. Residues: CASSIEWDPNEQFF.